Presented here are 32 T cell receptor beta chains from one specimen sequenced in a study of graft-versus-host responses after intestinal transplantation. The data were produced by immunoSEQ multiplex PCR, yet TCRdb's version contains in-frame clones alone and is incomplete. This table has tens of thousands of clones, 84% appearing once. Their antigens remain unidentified. The sequences come from unstimulated CD4+ T cells sorted from spleen or lymph node cells, collected before transplant. These receptor sequences come from a human donor who was the organ donor for an intestinal transplant.

V is TRBV6-1 and J is TRBJ2-1, with TRBD2 identical over 8 bases. Trimming removed 6 bases from V and 9 bases from J; junction bases left unmatched: 7. Per the germline V gene, CDR1 is MNHNS and CDR2 is SASEGT. This CDR3 contains 13 residues. The CDR3 region has the DNA TGTGCCAGCAGGAGGGGACTAGTAAGTGAGCAGTTCTTC. This gives the protein CASRRGLVSEQFF.

This rearrangement joins TRBV29-1 to TRBJ1-1; no clear D. V was shortened by 7 bases and J by 0 bases, with 6 bases between the two germline ends. The germline V gene has CDR1 SQVTM and CDR2 ANQGSEA. The length of the CDR3 is 11 residues. CDR3 in DNA: TGCAGCGGCCTTATGAACACTGAAGCTTTCTTT. Encoded protein: CSGLMNTEAFF.

This chain connects TRBV6-1 to TRBJ1-5, with D possibly being TRBD1 (5 bases). Trimming cost V 0 bases and J 9 bases, with 12 bases left between them. The V gene's germline CDR1 is MNHNS and CDR2 SASEGT. The CDR3 covers 14 residues. CDR3 loop: CASSEAEGIRPQHF. The CDR3 nucleotides are TGTGCCAGCAGTGAAGCTGAGGGGATACGGCCCCAGCATTTT.

V is TRBV5-8 and J is TRBJ2-1; 7 bases match TRBD1. The CDR3 is 15 residues long. V was clipped by 4 bases and J by 4 bases; unmatched bases: 8. In germline, CDR1 is SGHTS, CDR2 YDEGEE. The chain's CDR3 is CASSRPRGNYNEQFF. In nucleotides, the CDR3 is TGTGCCAGCAGCCGACCCAGGGGGAATTACAATGAGCAGTTCTTC.

The J gene is TRBJ1-5, the V gene TRBV4-2; possibly TRBD1 for D (5 bases). This CDR3 has 14 amino acids. Trimming took off 1 base at V and 5 bases at J, with 9 bases between the two ends. Germline CDR1 LGHNA, CDR2 YNFKEQ. CDR3: CASSQGARDQPQHF. CDR3 DNA: TGTGCCAGCAGCCAAGGGGCCAGGGATCAGCCCCAGCATTTT.

The chain links TRBV7-2 to TRBJ1-1; possibly TRBD1 for D (5 bases). The V gene's germline CDR1 is SGHTA and CDR2 FQGNSA. This CDR3 region has 13 residues. The V and J ends lost 1 base and 2 bases respectively, with 5 bases between them. CDR3 sequence reads: CASSLGTNTEAFF. The CDR3 bases are TGTGCCAGCAGCTTAGGGACAAACACTGAAGCTTTCTTT. The full variable domain, in which reference TRBV7-2 and TRBJ1-1 provide the parts outside the CDR3, is GAGVSQSPSNKVTEKGKDVELRCDPISGHTALYWYRQSLGQGLEFLIYFQGNSAPDKSGLPSDRFSAERTGGSVSTLTIQRTQQEDSAVYLCASSLGTNTEAFFGQGTRLTVV.

This sequence joins TRBV4-1 and TRBJ1-1, with D maybe TRBD1 (6 bases). V was shortened by 1 base and J by 4 bases, with 10 bases between the two germline ends. The CDR3 runs 14 residues. Per germline, CDR1 MGHRA and CDR2 YSYEKL. The CDR3: CASSQASRGTEAFF. The CDR3 DNA is TGCGCCAGCAGCCAAGCCTCCAGGGGCACTGAAGCTTTCTTT.

The rearrangement uses TRBV6-1 and TRBJ2-7; 8 nucleotides align to TRBD1. The CDR3 runs to 12 residues. Germline CDR1 is MNHNS and CDR2 is SASEGT. The V and J ends lost 5 bases and 4 bases, in that order; junction bases with no gene match: 1. In nucleotides, the CDR3 is TGTGCCAGCAGTCGGGACAGGTACGAGCAGTACTTC. Residues: CASSRDRYEQYF.

There are a few counts of this clone. The chain combines TRBV5-1 with TRBJ2-2; maybe TRBD1 (5 bases). Trimming took 6 bases from V and 1 from J, leaving 16 bases between them. Germline V gene lookup returns CDR1 SGHRS and CDR2 YFSETQ. The CDR3 is 16 residues long. CDR3 sequence reads: CASTLLGLGNTGELFF. The CDR3 DNA follows: TGCGCCAGCACCCTCCTGGGGCTGGGGAACACCGGGGAGCTGTTTTTT.

The rearrangement links TRBV23-1 to TRBJ2-5, with 11 positions matching TRBD1. TRBV23-1 is sorted into the ORF group, with uncertain function. CDR3 length: 15 residues. V shed 5 bases, J shed 5 bases, and the junction held 7 bases outside the gene matches. The CDR3 sequence: CASSTGQGASETQYF. CDR3 nucleotide sequence: TGCGCCAGCAGTACCGGACAGGGGGCTTCGGAGACCCAGTACTTC.

This chain links TRBV27 with TRBJ2-3; tentatively, D is TRBD1 (5 bases). Deletions cut 5 bases from V and 1 base from J, with 16 bases between. Germline lookup yields CDR1 MNHEY and CDR2 SMNVEV (reference sequence). The CDR3 loop spans 16 amino acids. CDR3 region: CASSATGSFRTDTQYF. CDR3 DNA sequence: TGTGCCAGCAGTGCTACAGGATCATTCCGCACAGATACGCAGTATTTT.

The chain links TRBV5-1 to TRBJ2-2; D ambiguous. The CDR3 extends over 13 amino acids. CDR1 is SGHRS, CDR2 YFSETQ, per germline. V was trimmed by 2 bases and J by 6 bases, leaving 8 bases between them. This CDR3 is CASSFAGAGELFF. The CDR3 DNA reads as TGCGCCAGCAGCTTTGCTGGTGCCGGGGAGCTGTTTTTT.

V is TRBV4-2 and J is TRBJ2-1, with 8 bases matching TRBD1. This CDR3 has 17 residues. V gave up 1 base and J gave up 8 bases; unmatched junction bases: 13. Germline loops: CDR1 LGHNA, CDR2 YNFKEQ. In DNA form, the CDR3 reads TGTGCCAGCAGCCAAGGGGAATCATGGGGACAGGTATATGAGCAGTTCTTC. Encoded protein: CASSQGESWGQVYEQFF.

CDR3 loop: CASSFAGGRKGYTF. CDR3 nucleotide sequence: TGCGCCAGCAGCTTCGCCGGGGGGCGCAAAGGCTACACCTTC. The gene calls are TRBV5-1 and TRBJ1-2; maybe TRBD1 (6 bases). Trimming took off 2 bases at V and 8 bases at J, with 16 bases between the two ends. Germline loops: CDR1 SGHRS, CDR2 YFSETQ. This CDR3 is 14 amino acids long.

J is TRBJ1-2 and V is TRBV5-6, with TRBD1 matching over 8 bases. With 3 bases clipped from V and 8 bases from J, the junction kept 9 bases outside the gene matches. Germline lookup yields CDR1 SGHDT and CDR2 YYEEEE. The CDR3 runs to 14 residues. The CDR3, as DNA: TGTGCCAGCAGCTATGATGACAGGGGCGGGGGCTACACCTTC. Protein: CASSYDDRGGGYTF.

In the case of this clone: The junction departs from the called germline gene at one end, perhaps through a read error. The chain is built from TRBV6-1 and TRBJ1-3; D gene unclear. Germline CDR1 and CDR2: MNHNS and SASEGT. CDR3 length: 11 residues. This CDR3 is CASREGNTIYF. For the CDR3, the DNA is TGTGCCAGCAGAGAAGGGAACACCATATATTTT.

The chain recombines TRBV12-5 with TRBJ2-1; D is uncertain. CDR1 is LGHNT, CDR2 FRNRAP, per germline. The CDR3 runs to 12 residues. Between the trimmed V and J ends, which lost 0 bases and 10 bases, there was a span of 7 bases. DNA for the CDR3: TGTGCTAGTGGTTTGGTTCACACGGAGCAGTTCTTC. It specifies CASGLVHTEQFF.

This chain connects TRBV5-5 to TRBJ2-3; TRBD2 agrees at 8 bases. CDR3 size: 16 residues. V lost 1 base and J lost 5; bases outside the gene matches: 9. Germline V gene sequence: CDR1 SGHKS, CDR2 YYEKEE (reference sequence). CDR3 sequence: CASSLFGIAGKDTQYF. The CDR3 bases are TGTGCCAGCAGCTTGTTCGGGATAGCGGGAAAAGATACGCAGTATTTT.

The chain links TRBV18 to TRBJ1-1; D is undetermined. Germline CDR1 and CDR2: KGHSH and LQKENI. This CDR3 has 14 residues. With 6 bases removed from V and 2 bases from J, the gap between germline ends came to 13 bases. Here the CDR3 DNA reads TGTGCCAGCTCCCGGGATTACGATAACACTGAAGCTTTCTTT. Protein product: CASSRDYDNTEAFF.

J is TRBJ2-1 and V is TRBV6-5; a weak D match, TRBD2 (6 bases). Trimming took 4 bases from V and 3 from J, leaving 13 bases between them. The CDR3 extends over 15 amino acids. CDR1 is MNHEY and CDR2 is SVGAGI in the germline V gene. The CDR3 region has the DNA TGTGCCAGCAGTTCCTTTCAGGGAGGCTACAATGAGCAGTTCTTC. Protein product: CASSSFQGGYNEQFF.

The rearrangement joins TRBV11-2 to TRBJ1-3; D unclear. Germline V gene lookup returns CDR1 SGHAT and CDR2 FQNNGV. The CDR3 extends over 13 amino acids. V was pared by 1 base and J by 4 bases, with 5 bases between. The CDR3 protein is CASSLVDGNTIYF. CDR3 DNA sequence: TGTGCCAGCAGCTTAGTTGACGGAAACACCATATATTTT. The entire variable domain, with the rest obtained from reference TRBV11-2 and TRBJ1-3, is as follows: EAGVAQSPRYKIIEKRQSVAFWCNPISGHATLYWYQQILGQGPKLLIQFQNNGVVDDSQLPKDRFSAERLKGVDSTLKIQPAKLEDSAVYLCASSLVDGNTIYFGEGSWLTVV.

Here the CDR3 reads CASSIYKGRDNSPLHF. CDR3 DNA: TGTGCCAGCAGCATTTATAAAGGACGGGATAATTCACCCCTCCACTTT. The chain recombines TRBV5-6 with TRBJ1-6; D not resolved. V gave up 4 bases and J gave up 5 bases, with 16 bases separating them. The CDR3 spans 16 residues. In germline, CDR1 is SGHDT, CDR2 YYEEEE.

This clone has at least ten counts. The V call is TRBV15, the J call TRBJ1-5, with a tentative D call TRBD1 (6 bases). The CDR3 has 15 amino acids. V lost 5 bases and J 7 bases, leaving 18 bases between the germline ends. CDR1 LNHNV and CDR2 YYDKDF come from the germline V gene (reference sequence). The CDR3 sequence is CATSGPGGGKQPQHF. CDR3 nucleotides: TGTGCCACCAGCGGACCGGGAGGGGGAAAACAGCCCCAGCATTTT.

V usage is TRBV19 and J usage is TRBJ1-3, with D hard to call. This CDR3 comprises 14 residues. CDR1 and CDR2 (germline): LNHDA, SQIVND (reference sequence). V was clipped by 5 bases and J by 0 bases, with 8 bases between them. The CDR3 loop is CASSFGISGNTIYF. The DNA of the CDR3 is TGTGCCAGTAGTTTTGGAATCTCTGGAAACACCATATATTTT.

The J gene is TRBJ1-6, the V gene TRBV27, with D hard to call. This CDR3 contains 17 residues. Deletions cut 5 bases from V and 0 bases from J, with 14 bases between. Germline CDR1 is MNHEY and CDR2 is SMNVEV (reference sequence). The CDR3 is CASSPPRASSYNSPLHF. CDR3 DNA: TGTGCCAGCAGTCCCCCCCGGGCTAGCTCCTATAATTCACCCCTCCACTTT.

This chain joins TRBV19 and TRBJ1-1, with D tentatively TRBD1 (6 bases). Germline loops: CDR1 LNHDA, CDR2 SQIVND (reference sequence). Trimming removed 3 bases at V and 0 bases at J, with 8 bases between. The CDR3 runs 14 residues. CDR3 in amino acids: CASSMDRLNTEAFF. The CDR3 DNA sequence: TGTGCCAGTAGTATGGACAGACTGAACACTGAAGCTTTCTTT.

The chain joins TRBV5-1 to TRBJ1-2; 7 nucleotides line up with TRBD1. Per the germline V gene, CDR1 is SGHRS and CDR2 is YFSETQ. The CDR3 extends over 18 amino acids. Unmatched junction bases numbered 20, after V lost 4 bases and J lost 5 bases. The CDR3 loop reads CASSPRPIDRAPDYGYTF. The CDR3 DNA is TGCGCCAGCAGCCCAAGGCCAATCGACAGGGCCCCTGATTATGGCTACACCTTC.

This chain uses TRBV4-1 with TRBJ2-2; 10 positions match TRBD1. Germline V CDR1 and CDR2: MGHRA, YSYEKL. The CDR3 extends over 16 amino acids. V lost 4 bases to trimming and J lost 6 bases; unmatched junction nucleotides: 8. CDR3 coding DNA: TGCGCCAGCAGCCTCTCAGCTGACAGGGGGCCCGGGGAGCTGTTTTTT. As protein: CASSLSADRGPGELFF.

The rearrangement joins TRBV19 to TRBJ2-2; 8 bases agree with TRBD1. This CDR3 comprises 13 residues. Germline V gene sequence: CDR1 LNHDA, CDR2 SQIVND (reference sequence). With 5 bases clipped from V and 6 bases from J, the junction kept 2 bases outside the gene matches. Here the CDR3 DNA reads TGTGCCAGTAGTCAGGGGGCTCCCGGGGAGCTGTTTTTT. As protein: CASSQGAPGELFF.

This chain joins TRBV21-1 and TRBJ1-3; no DNA check was done on the table's D call, TRBD1. TRBV21-1 is termed a pseudogene. The CDR3 is made up of 15 amino acids. CDR3 DNA sequence: TGTGCCAGCAGCAAAGACAGGGGCTCTGGAAACACCATATATTTT. Translated: CASSKDRGSGNTIYF.

The rearrangement links TRBV19 to TRBJ2-2; D not resolved. Trimming pared 1 base from V and 6 bases from J, leaving 3 bases between. The germline V gene encodes CDR1 LNHDA and CDR2 SQIVND (reference sequence). The CDR3 is made up of 12 amino acids. The CDR3 DNA sequence: TGTGCCAGTAGTATAGCAGCCGGGGAGCTGTTTTTT. Amino acids: CASSIAAGELFF. Full variable domain (remainder filled in from reference TRBV19 and TRBJ2-2): DGGITQSPKYLFRKEGQNVTLSCEQNLNHDAMYWYRQDPGQGLRLIYYSQIVNDFQKGDIAEGYSVSREKKESFPLTVTSAQKNPTAFYLCASSIAAGELFFGEGSRLTVL.

J is TRBJ2-3 and V is TRBV4-3, with D tentatively TRBD1 (5 bases). The V end was cut by 0 bases, the J end by 4 bases, with 17 bases between. Germline V lookup: CDR1 LGHNA, CDR2 YSLEER. The CDR3 is made up of 17 amino acids. The CDR3 nucleotides are TGCGCCAGCAGCCAAGATTTCCAGGGTATTAGGGCAGATACGCAGTATTTT. Translation: CASSQDFQGIRADTQYF.